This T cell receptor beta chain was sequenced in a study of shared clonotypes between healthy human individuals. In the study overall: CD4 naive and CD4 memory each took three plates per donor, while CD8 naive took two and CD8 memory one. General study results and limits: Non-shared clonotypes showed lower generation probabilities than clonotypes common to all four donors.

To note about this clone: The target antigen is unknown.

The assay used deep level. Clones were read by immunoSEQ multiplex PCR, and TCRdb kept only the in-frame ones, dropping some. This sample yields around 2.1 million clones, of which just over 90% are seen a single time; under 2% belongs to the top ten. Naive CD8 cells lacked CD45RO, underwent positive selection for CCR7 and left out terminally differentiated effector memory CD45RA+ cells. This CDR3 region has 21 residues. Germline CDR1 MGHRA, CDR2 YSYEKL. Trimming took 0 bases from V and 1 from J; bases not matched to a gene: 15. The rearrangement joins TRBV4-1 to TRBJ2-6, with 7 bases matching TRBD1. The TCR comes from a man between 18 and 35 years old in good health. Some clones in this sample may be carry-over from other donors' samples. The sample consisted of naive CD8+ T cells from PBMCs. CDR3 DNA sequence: TGCGCCAGCAGCCAAGATAGAGGATGGCCAGGGGGAAGTTCTGGGGCCAACGTCCTGACTTTC. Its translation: CASSQDRGWPGGSSGANVLTF.